The 27 T cell receptor beta chains below come from one sample, sequenced in a study of human T cells and chemical hapten exposure. Regarding time point: pre-sensitization, week 0. Treatment reported: therapeutic diphenylcyclopropenone sensitization with weekly scalp DPC. TCRdb used MiXCR to reprocess the RACE reads, holding one entry per CDR3 protein. Here the sample spans under 400,000 distinct CDR3 sequences, approximately 5.1% being singletons. The sample consisted of whole blood, taken in connection with sensitization to the hapten diphenylcyclopropenone (DPC). The receptors were gathered from a woman aged 45-65 years with alopecia areata. Some clones in this sample may be carry-over from other donors' samples.

V gene TRBV20-1 combines with J gene TRBJ1-2, with D perhaps matching TRBD1 (5 bases). The CDR3 is 13 amino acids. V lost 3 bases to trimming and J lost 3 bases, with 11 bases between them. Germline V gene sequence: CDR1 DFQATT, CDR2 SNEGSKA (reference sequence). CDR3 in amino acids: CSASRGTDYGYTF. CDR3 DNA sequence: TGCAGTGCTAGTCGGGGGACGGACTATGGCTACACCTTC.

This clonotype was recorded many times. The junction departs from the called germline gene at one end, perhaps through a read error. The V call is TRBV12-3 or TRBV12-4, the J call TRBJ1-1; D is unclear. The CDR3 spans 14 residues. The CDR3 spells CASSPLIKNAEAFF. In DNA, the CDR3 is TGTGCCAGCAGTCCCCTCATAAAGAACGCTGAAGCTTTCTTT.

This clonotype was counted between two and nine times. The chain couples TRBV27 to TRBJ2-1; 8 bases match TRBD1. The germline CDR1 and CDR2 sequences are MNHEY and SMNVEV (reference sequence). Germline trimming cut 5 bases from V and 2 bases from J; bases unmatched to any gene: 8. The CDR3 contains 16 residues. The CDR3 DNA follows: TGTGCCAGCAGTCTCCCGACAGGGGCCCCCTACAATGAGCAGTTCTTC. Residues: CASSLPTGAPYNEQFF.

This clonotype showed up just a few times. This chain connects TRBV9 to TRBJ2-5; TRBD2 might be the D (6 bases). Trimming took 2 bases from V and 5 from J, leaving 22 bases between them. The CDR3 loop spans 17 amino acids. CDR1 and CDR2 (germline): SGDLS, YYNGEE. CDR3 DNA sequence: TGTGCCAGCAGCGTCACGGGGTTTAGCGGTCCTCGGGAGACCCAGTACTTC. This sequence encodes CASSVTGFSGPRETQYF. Full variable domain (missing parts from reference TRBV9 and TRBJ2-5): DSGVTQTPKHLITATGQRVTLRCSPRSGDLSVYWYQQSLDQGLQFLIQYYNGEERAKGNILERFSAQQFPDLHSELNLSSLELGDSALYFCASSVTGFSGPRETQYFGPGTRLLVL.

Only a few counts were recorded for this clonotype. V is TRBV7-6 and J is TRBJ2-5; a possible D gene is TRBD2 (6 bases). This CDR3 comprises 13 residues. V dropped 10 bases and J dropped 2 bases, with 14 bases sitting between them. Germline loops: CDR1 SGHVS, CDR2 FNYEAQ. This CDR3 reads CATTWAGQETQYF. The CDR3 DNA reads as TGTGCCACCACGTGGGCGGGACAAGAGACCCAGTACTTC.

This clonotype was detected many times. The genes are TRBV7-2 and TRBJ1-3; 7 bases map to TRBD1. CDR1 is SGHTA and CDR2 is FQGNSA in the germline V gene. Trimming removed 3 bases from V and 2 bases from J; junction bases left unmatched: 1. The CDR3 runs 14 residues. CDR3 in DNA: TGTGCCAGCAGCTTGACAGGGCCTGGAAACACCATATATTTT. Translation: CASSLTGPGNTIYF.

J is TRBJ1-3 and V is TRBV6-1, with D unresolved. The length of the CDR3 is 13 residues. Per the germline V gene, CDR1 is MNHNS and CDR2 is SASEGT. Deletions cut 10 bases from V and 3 bases from J, with 13 bases between. The CDR3 DNA follows: TGTGCCATCAAATCGGGGAGTGGAAACACCATATATTTT. The encoded protein is CAIKSGSGNTIYF.

This clonotype was observed a handful of times. V and J are TRBV9 and TRBJ1-6; TRBD1 matches at 9 bases. Trimming removed 3 bases from V and 6 bases from J; junction bases left unmatched: 4. Germline values: CDR1 SGDLS, CDR2 YYNGEE. This CDR3 is built from 15 residues. DNA of the CDR3: TGTGCCAGCAGCGCTACAGGGGGCATTAATTCACCCCTCCACTTT. This encodes CASSATGGINSPLHF. The full variable domain, with the rest looked up from reference TRBV9 and TRBJ1-6, is DSGVTQTPKHLITATGQRVTLRCSPRSGDLSVYWYQQSLDQGLQFLIQYYNGEERAKGNILERFSAQQFPDLHSELNLSSLELGDSALYFCASSATGGINSPLHFGNGTRLTVT.

This clonotype appeared many times. This sequence joins TRBV6-2 or TRBV6-3 and TRBJ2-7, with TRBD1 matching over 8 bases. The CDR3 length is 15 residues. CDR1 and CDR2 from the germline V gene are MNHEY and SVGEGT. J gave up 4 bases and V 0 bases, and 5 bases lay outside the gene matches. The CDR3 nucleotides read TGTGCCAGCAGTTACTCGGGACAGGCCCGTTACGAGCAGTACTTC. It specifies CASSYSGQARYEQYF.

This clonotype has ten or more counts. J is TRBJ2-7 and V is TRBV5-1, with D possibly TRBD2 on 6 matching bases. Per the germline V gene, CDR1 is SGHRS and CDR2 is YFSETQ. The CDR3 is made up of 15 amino acids. V was cut by 4 bases and J by 0 bases, with 14 bases left in between. The CDR3 protein is CASSPGTGVSYEQYF. In nucleotides, the CDR3 is TGCGCCAGCAGCCCCGGGACTGGGGTCTCCTACGAGCAGTACTTC.

This clonotype has at least ten counts. J is TRBJ2-5 and V is TRBV2, with D perhaps being TRBD1 or TRBD2 (5 bases each). The CDR3 loop spans 13 amino acids. CDR1 and CDR2 from the germline V gene are SNHLY and FYNNEI. The germline V and J ends were trimmed by 6 bases and 1 base, with 9 bases remaining between them. The DNA of the CDR3 is TGTGCCAGCAGGGCCGGGGCCCAAGAGACCCAGTACTTC. Its translation is CASRAGAQETQYF.

The sample holds many counts of this clonotype. The CDR3 region has the DNA TGTGCCAGCAGCGCCCGACTAGCGGGAGTTGGGTCCTACAATGAGCAGTTCTTC. It encodes CASSARLAGVGSYNEQFF. The chain carries TRBV7-2 and TRBJ2-1; TRBD2 matches 12 bases. Germline V gene data show CDR1 as SGHTA and CDR2 as FQGNSA. This CDR3 comprises 18 residues. Trimming removed 5 bases from V and 1 base from J; junction bases left unmatched: 9.

This clonotype was counted a few times. V is TRBV20-1 and J is TRBJ2-3; D uncertain. The germline V gene encodes CDR1 DFQATT and CDR2 SNEGSKA (reference sequence). V was pared by 4 bases and J by 0 bases, with 14 bases between. CDR3 length: 15 residues. The CDR3 sequence: CSAIMTLLSTDTQYF. The CDR3 DNA sequence: TGCAGTGCTATAATGACTCTTCTCAGCACAGATACGCAGTATTTT.

This chain uses TRBV29-1 with TRBJ1-5; TRBD1 matches at 11 bases. This CDR3 has 14 amino acids. From germline, CDR1 is SQVTM and CDR2 ANQGSEA. The junction had 4 bases not matched to a gene; V was cut back by 7 bases and J by 2 bases. The CDR3 loop is CSAGQGAGNQPQHF. The DNA of the CDR3 is TGCAGCGCAGGACAGGGGGCCGGCAATCAGCCCCAGCATTTT.

The chain combines TRBV5-6 with TRBJ1-5; a weak D match, TRBD1 (6 bases). CDR1 SGHDT and CDR2 YYEEEE come from the germline V gene. Trimming pared 0 bases from V and 10 bases from J, leaving 11 bases between. The CDR3 has 13 residues. CDR3 bases: TGTGCCAGCAGCTTGGGGACAGTTCCCCCCCAGCATTTT. Its translation: CASSLGTVPPQHF.

This clonotype showed up just a few times. The CDR3 loop is CASSFRDTPDTQYF. CDR3 coding DNA: TGTGCCAGCAGCTTCCGGGACACACCAGATACGCAGTATTTT. The V call is TRBV5-4, the J call TRBJ2-3, with D perhaps TRBD1 (6 bases). CDR3 length: 14 amino acids. V dropped 2 bases and J dropped 4 bases, with 11 bases sitting between them. The germline V gene encodes CDR1 SGHNT and CDR2 YYREEE (reference sequence).

This clonotype has ten or more counts. The chain has TRBV27 and TRBJ2-3, with 12 bases lining up with TRBD2. The CDR3 is made up of 16 amino acids. Germline V gives CDR1 MNHEY, CDR2 SMNVEV (reference sequence). Trimming took 4 bases from V and 4 from J; bases not matched to a gene: 6. CDR3 in DNA: TGTGCCAGCAGTTCCCAACTAGCGGGAGGAGCAGATACGCAGTATTTT. Translating gives CASSSQLAGGADTQYF.

The table lists this clonotype with many counts. V is TRBV7-8 and J is TRBJ2-2, with D tentatively TRBD1 or TRBD2 (5 bases each). CDR1 SGHVS and CDR2 FQNEAQ come from the germline V gene. V shed 0 bases and J shed 1 base, with 9 bases lying between them. The CDR3 is 16 amino acids. In DNA form, the CDR3 reads TGTGCCAGCAGCTTAGCGCGAGGGGAGAACACCGGGGAGCTGTTTTTT. Protein product: CASSLARGENTGELFF.

As regards this clonotype: This may be a read error: a much more frequent sequence differs by one nucleotide. The chain uses TRBV13 and TRBJ2-3; either TRBD1 or TRBD2 may supply D (5 bases each). V gave up 7 bases and J gave up 2 bases, with 16 bases separating them. There are 15 residues in the CDR3. Germline CDR1 PRHDT, CDR2 FYEKMQ (reference sequence). The CDR3 protein is CASNRALGPTDTQYF. In DNA, the CDR3 is TGTGCCAGCAACCGGGCGTTGGGACCCACAGATACGCAGTATTTT. Together with reference TRBV13 and TRBJ2-3, the CDR3 gives the full variable domain: AAGVIQSPRHLIKEKRETATLKCYPIPRHDTVYWYQQGPGQDPQFLISFYEKMQSDKGSIPDRFSAQQFSDYHSELNMSSLELGDSALYFCASNRALGPTDTQYFGPGTRLTVL.

This clonotype showed up just a few times. CDR3 sequence (DNA): TGTGCCAGCAGTCCACCGGACAGGTCCCTCTATGGCTACACCTTC. Protein: CASSPPDRSLYGYTF. J is TRBJ1-2 and V is TRBV27; 7 bases align to TRBD1. This CDR3 region has 15 residues. Germline trimming cut 5 bases from V and 4 bases from J; bases unmatched to any gene: 10. The V gene's germline CDR1 is MNHEY and CDR2 SMNVEV (reference sequence).

J is TRBJ1-2 and V is TRBV6-1, with D possibly matching TRBD1 (5 bases). The CDR3 runs to 14 residues. The germline gives CDR1 MNHNS, CDR2 SASEGT. The V and J ends lost 2 bases and 3 bases respectively, with 10 bases between them. The CDR3 sequence: CASSESGPDYGYTF. CDR3 in DNA: TGTGCCAGCAGTGAATCAGGGCCGGACTATGGCTACACCTTC.

This clonotype was recorded at least ten times. V is TRBV28 and J is TRBJ1-4; no definite D call. CDR1 and CDR2 from the germline V gene are MDHEN and SYDVKM. V was cut by 6 bases and J by 2 bases, with 10 bases left in between. The CDR3 loop spans 14 amino acids. The CDR3 loop is CASRAGATNEKLFF. CDR3 DNA: TGTGCCAGCAGGGCAGGAGCGACTAATGAAAAACTGTTTTTT.

The CDR3 region is CASSFGRHLDNEQFF. DNA of the CDR3: TGTGCCAGCAGCTTTGGCAGACACCTTGACAATGAGCAGTTCTTC. J is TRBJ2-1 and V is TRBV11-3, with D hard to call. V was pared by 3 bases and J by 5 bases, with 14 bases between. This CDR3 region has 15 residues. Germline V CDR1 and CDR2: SGHNT, YENEEA.

The gene calls are TRBV20-1 and TRBJ2-3; 12 nucleotides match TRBD2. The trim removed 2 bases at V and 8 bases at J, leaving 8 bases unmatched. There are 15 residues in the CDR3. The germline gives CDR1 DFQATT, CDR2 SNEGSKA (reference sequence). Here the CDR3 DNA reads TGCAGTGCTAGACCTAGCGGGGGGGCCGAAAGTACGCAGTATTTT. This encodes CSARPSGGAESTQYF.

This clonotype has more than one count but fewer than ten. The chain uses TRBV28 and TRBJ2-1; D is unresolved. Germline CDR1 is MDHEN and CDR2 is SYDVKM. Trimming took off 5 bases at V and 0 bases at J, with 14 bases between the two ends. The CDR3 runs 16 residues. CDR3 loop: CASSPPLRSSYNEQFF. CDR3 DNA sequence: TGTGCCAGCAGTCCCCCATTGAGGAGCTCCTACAATGAGCAGTTCTTC.

This clonotype has only a few counts. The genes are TRBV3-1 and TRBJ2-3, with 12 bases matching TRBD2. V gave up 10 bases and J gave up 1 base; unmatched junction bases: 6. Germline V gene data show CDR1 as LGHDT and CDR2 as YNNKEL (reference sequence). The CDR3 has 15 amino acids. CDR3 loop: CATGTSGSGTDTQYF. In DNA form, the CDR3 reads TGTGCCACCGGGACTAGCGGGTCCGGCACAGATACGCAGTATTTT.

This clonotype was detected a few times. The CDR3 DNA reads as TGTGCCAGCAGTTACGAGGACAGGCGATCTAACTATGGCTACACCTTC. Translation: CASSYEDRRSNYGYTF. J is TRBJ1-2 and V is TRBV6-5; TRBD1 agrees at 7 bases. CDR3 length equals 16 residues. Germline V gene lookup returns CDR1 MNHEY and CDR2 SVGAGI. V gave up 2 bases and J gave up 0 bases; unmatched junction bases: 6.